These T cell receptor beta chains were read from a single sample in a study of brain metastases from non-small cell lung cancer. This table comes from immunoSEQ multiplex PCR, and its TCRdb copy is limited to in-frame clones, with some not included. The repertoire holds some 720 clones, with just over 90% as singletons. The sample was tissue from a brain metastasis. The receptors derive from a donor at least 40 years old with non-small cell lung cancer. The CDR3 runs from the conserved cysteine through the conserved F or W. The D gene is left open where the match is weak. Not all rows give a size; the values are once, few, many and, for expanded clones, a class.

v_call,d_call,cdr3_length,clone_size,j_call,cdr3_nt,cdr3_aa
TRBV19,-,13,-,TRBJ1-5,TGTGCCAGTAGTCTGATTAGCAATCAGCCCCAGCATTTT,CASSLISNQPQHF
TRBV18,TRBD2,13,-,TRBJ2-2,TGTGCCAGCTCGGGACTACCCACCGGGGAGCTGTTTTTT,CASSGLPTGELFF
TRBV5-6,-,16,-,TRBJ1-1,TGTGCCAGCAGCACTACAGGGTACGGGTATGAGACTGAAGCTTTCTTT,CASSTTGYGYETEAFF
TRBV19,-,14,-,TRBJ1-5,TGTGCCAGTAGTACTTCCGGGACTTATCAGCCCCAGCATTTT,CASSTSGTYQPQHF
TRBV15,-,17,-,TRBJ1-5,TGTGCCACCAGCAGAGATTTAGGGAGGATAGGGAATCAGCCCCAGCATTTT,CATSRDLGRIGNQPQHF
TRBV5-4,-,19,-,TRBJ2-4,TGTGCCAGCAGTGTCGGGGGTCGTTTTGGACAGGTAGCCAAAAACATTCAGTACTTC,CASSVGGRFGQVAKNIQYF
TRBV28,-,12,once,TRBJ2-1,TGTGCCAGCAGGTACAACTACAATGAGCAGTTCTTC,CASRYNYNEQFF
TRBV2,TRBD1,15,-,TRBJ1-2,TGTGCCAGCTCCAGGGACAGGGGAGGTAACTATGGCTACACCTTC,CASSRDRGGNYGYTF
TRBV4-1,-,11,-,TRBJ2-7,TGCGCCAGCAGCCAAGGGGACGAGCAGTACTTC,CASSQGDEQYF
TRBV5-1,TRBD2,15,-,TRBJ2-1,TGCGCCAGCAGCTTGGAAGGGCGGGAGAGTAATGAGCAGTTCTTC,CASSLEGRESNEQFF
TRBV4-3,-,20,-,TRBJ2-7,TGCGCCAGCAGCCAAGAGATCTCGGGACAGGGACTAGCGATGATGTACGAGCAGTACTTC,CASSQEISGQGLAMMYEQYF
TRBV9,-,13,-,TRBJ2-3,TGTGCCAGCAGCGTAGGTCAGGGAGATACGCAGTATTTT,CASSVGQGDTQYF
TRBV5-1,-,14,-,TRBJ2-6,TGCGCCAGCAGCTTGGGCTCTGGGGCCAACGTCCTGACTTTC,CASSLGSGANVLTF
TRBV7-3,TRBD1,19,-,TRBJ1-1,TGTGCCAGCAGCAGAGCTCCCATACAGGGGACGGGGTGGGAGACTGAAGCTTTCTTT,CASSRAPIQGTGWETEAFF
TRBV14,TRBD2,16,-,TRBJ2-1,TGTGCCAGCAGCCCCCGGGACTATAGCTCCTACAATGAGCAGTTCTTC,CASSPRDYSSYNEQFF
TRBV6-5,TRBD2,15,once,TRBJ2-1,TGTGCCAGCAGCCAGGTGGCGGGAGGTTCCAATGAGCAGTTCTTC,CASSQVAGGSNEQFF
TRBV5-1,TRBD2,15,once,TRBJ2-3,TGCGCCAGCAGACCTACTAGCGGAGGCACAGATACGCAGTATTTT,CASRPTSGGTDTQYF
TRBV24-1,-,17,-,TRBJ2-3,TGTGCCACCAGTGTCCCCATGGGGTCAGGGAGGCCAGATACGCAGTATTTT,CATSVPMGSGRPDTQYF
TRBV27,-,15,-,TRBJ2-4,TGTGCCAGCAGTCTTCAGGGTAGTCCGGGAAACATTCAGTACTTC,CASSLQGSPGNIQYF
TRBV10-3,-,17,-,TRBJ2-7,TGTGCCATCAGTGAGTCGTTTATCCAGCGCCCTGGGTACGAGCAGTACTTC,CAISESFIQRPGYEQYF
TRBV28,TRBD2,17,-,TRBJ2-7,TGTGCCAGCAGTTTAGACGGACTAGCGGGGTTCTCCTACGAGCAGTACTTC,CASSLDGLAGFSYEQYF
TRBV6-2/TRBV6-3,-,11,-,TRBJ2-7,TGTGCCAGCAGTGGAGGCTACGAGCAGTACTTC,CASSGGYEQYF
TRBV30,-,13,-,TRBJ2-1,TGTGCCTGGAGCGGTGGGAGACTGGATGAGCAGTTCTTC,CAWSGGRLDEQFF
TRBV10-3,-,13,-,TRBJ1-5,TGTGCCATCGGGACGACTATTGATCAGCCTCAGCATTTT,CAIGTTIDQPQHF
TRBV11-3,TRBD1,14,-,TRBJ2-2,TGTGCCAGCAGCTCAGGGGGAGTTGCCGGGGAGCTGTTTTTT,CASSSGGVAGELFF
TRBV10-2,-,13,-,TRBJ1-1,TGCGCCAGCAGTGGTGAGGCGGCCACTGAAGCTTTCTTT,CASSGEAATEAFF
TRBV28,-,16,-,TRBJ1-2,TGTGCCAGCATCCCGGGAGGAAATCAAGCTAATTATGGCTACACCTTC,CASIPGGNQANYGYTF
TRBV29-1,-,13,-,TRBJ2-5,TGCAGCGCCCACAGGGAAAGGGGAGAGACCCAGTACTTC,CSAHRERGETQYF
TRBV15,TRBD1,14,once,TRBJ2-7,TGTGCCACCGCGAACGACAGGGGCAACTACGAGCAGTACTTC,CATANDRGNYEQYF
TRBV7-9,-,13,-,TRBJ1-4,TGTGCCAGCAGTCTGGATAGTAATGAAAAACTGTTTTTT,CASSLDSNEKLFF
TRBV3-1/TRBV3-2,-,17,-,TRBJ2-4,TGTGCCAGCAGCCAGCAGCCTCCCATTTGCAAAGAAAACATTCAGTACTTC,CASSQQPPICKENIQYF
TRBV5-4,-,13,-,TRBJ2-1,TGTGCCAGCATCTTGACAGGCACCAATGAGCAGTTCTTC,CASILTGTNEQFF